A selection of T cell receptor beta chains follows, all from one sample in a study of cytomegalovirus exposure and HLA in healthy donors. The repertoire was sequenced with immunoSEQ multiplex PCR; TCRdb's copy has only in-frame clones and lacks some. The sample lists roughly 170,000 clones; about 86% were seen once. Sample: PBMCs. These TCRs come from a woman under 30 in good health and CMV-seropositive. CDR3s leave out the opening cysteine and the closing phenylalanine or tryptophan.

v_call: TRBV15
j_call: TRBJ1-1
cdr3_aa: ATSRGGGSATEAF

v_call: TRBV29-1
j_call: TRBJ1-1
cdr3_aa: SVVRGNTEAF

v_call: TRBV29-1
j_call: TRBJ1-1
cdr3_aa: SVGGGQRMNTEAF

v_call: TRBV4-3
j_call: TRBJ1-5
cdr3_aa: ASSQDQVQPQH

v_call: TRBV20-1
j_call: TRBJ2-7
cdr3_aa: SAETGYEQY

v_call: TRBV7-6
j_call: TRBJ2-5
cdr3_aa: ASSLGGTSGQETQY

v_call: TRBV19
j_call: TRBJ1-2
cdr3_aa: ASSPLDSQVYGYT

v_call: TRBV18
j_call: TRBJ2-5
cdr3_aa: ASSPRQGGQETQY

v_call: TRBV7-3
j_call: TRBJ2-7
cdr3_aa: ASSLRAGGGYEQY

v_call: TRBV6-5
j_call: TRBJ2-1
cdr3_aa: ASRYTGTSGYEQF

v_call: TRBV27
j_call: TRBJ2-3
cdr3_aa: ASSLAGRYTDTQY

v_call: TRBV27
j_call: TRBJ2-2
cdr3_aa: ASSLSLAGELF

v_call: TRBV7-3
j_call: TRBJ2-7
cdr3_aa: ASSLVAGGPSYEQY

v_call: TRBV2
j_call: TRBJ1-2
cdr3_aa: ASSDPGLGGYT

v_call: TRBV4-3
j_call: TRBJ1-4
cdr3_aa: ASSQEEGANEKLF

v_call: TRBV7-8
j_call: TRBJ1-1
cdr3_aa: ASSLDRGSEAF

v_call: TRBV4-2
j_call: TRBJ2-2
cdr3_aa: ASSQDRLAGGPGELF

v_call: TRBV9
j_call: TRBJ2-4
cdr3_aa: ASSTQGALAKNIQY

v_call: TRBV7-9
j_call: TRBJ2-3
cdr3_aa: ASSLWGLPEDTQY

v_call: TRBV2
j_call: TRBJ1-2
cdr3_aa: ASTPTANYGYT

v_call: TRBV9
j_call: TRBJ1-1
cdr3_aa: ASSPGTGGAGAF

v_call: TRBV27
j_call: TRBJ1-6
cdr3_aa: ASSETGGGPPLH

v_call: TRBV6-5
j_call: TRBJ1-2
cdr3_aa: ASSRDRHYGYT

v_call: TRBV14
j_call: TRBJ2-7
cdr3_aa: ASSGTGTGLDEQY

v_call: TRBV2
j_call: TRBJ1-5
cdr3_aa: AKSGDRGHNQPQH

v_call: TRBV4-3
j_call: TRBJ1-1
cdr3_aa: ASSRERGTNTEAF

v_call: TRBV5-8
j_call: TRBJ2-7
cdr3_aa: ASSWTGVFEQY

v_call: TRBV5-1
j_call: TRBJ2-2
cdr3_aa: ASSSGTHGTGELF

v_call: TRBV7-2
j_call: TRBJ1-2
cdr3_aa: ASSFQGRSGGYT

v_call: TRBV19
j_call: TRBJ2-1
cdr3_aa: ASSSTGRVVYNEQF

v_call: TRBV6-6
j_call: TRBJ1-5
cdr3_aa: ASSYSRDRGQQPQH

v_call: TRBV6-4
j_call: TRBJ2-1
cdr3_aa: ASSNLTSGGAYNEQF

v_call: TRBV6-1
j_call: TRBJ1-5
cdr3_aa: ASSAQSNQPQH

v_call: TRBV29-1
j_call: TRBJ2-1
cdr3_aa: SVHSPRINEQF

v_call: TRBV29-1
j_call: TRBJ1-1
cdr3_aa: SVRRGTEAF

v_call: TRBV11-2
j_call: TRBJ2-3
cdr3_aa: ASSRQGSGASPTQY

v_call: TRBV7-9
j_call: TRBJ2-7
cdr3_aa: ASSLAIRDEQY

v_call: TRBV15
j_call: TRBJ1-4
cdr3_aa: ATSRDVDRGREKLF

v_call: TRBV6-1
j_call: TRBJ1-3
cdr3_aa: ASSEVGYSGNTIY

v_call: TRBV7-9
j_call: TRBJ2-1
cdr3_aa: ASSLGADNEQF

v_call: TRBV9
j_call: TRBJ2-3
cdr3_aa: ASSIAGGLPDTQY

v_call: TRBV19
j_call: TRBJ1-1
cdr3_aa: ASFQPRLGGTTEAF

v_call: TRBV5-6
j_call: TRBJ2-7
cdr3_aa: ASSSQTSGVGEQY